These 14 T cell receptor beta chains share one sample of origin, sequenced in a study of CD8+CD57+ T cells in acquired aplastic anemia. Researchers used genomic DNA as the template to profile TCR beta VDJ and CDR3. TCRdb re-analysed the reads in MiXCR, keeping a single row per CDR3 protein. The sample records 250,000 to 350,000 distinct CDR3 sequences, approximately 55% being singletons. The sequenced sample was sorted CD4+, CD8+, or CD8+CD57+ T cells (not recorded which) from PBMCs. These receptors all stem from a human donor with severe aplastic anemia or a healthy control (not recorded which).

This clonotype appeared a single time. The chain combines TRBV7-4 with TRBJ2-7, with TRBD2 matching 10 bases. The CDR3 extends over 15 amino acids. Germline V gene sequence: CDR1 SGHVT, CDR2 SQSDAQ. With V trimmed by 2 bases and J by 4 bases, 5 bases remained unmatched. This CDR3 reads CASSLRPSGSYEQYF. In DNA, the CDR3 is TGTGCCAGCAGCTTACGTCCTAGCGGGAGTTACGAGCAGTACTTC. The whole variable domain, remainder taken from reference TRBV7-4 and TRBJ2-7, is GAGVSQSPRYKVAKRGRDVALRCDSISGHVTLYWYRQTLGQGSEVLTYSQSDAQRDKSGRPSGRFSAERPERSVSTLKIQRTEQGDSAVYLCASSLRPSGSYEQYFGPGTRLTVT.

The chain combines TRBV2 with TRBJ2-1; 7 nucleotides line up with TRBD2. J lost 7 bases, V lost 5 bases, and 5 bases had no gene match. The CDR3 extends over 13 amino acids. The germline V gene has CDR1 SNHLY and CDR2 FYNNEI. This CDR3 reads CASSYLAENEQFF. The CDR3 DNA is TGTGCCAGCAGTTACCTAGCGGAAAATGAGCAGTTCTTC.

Regarding this clonotype: A single base separates this from a much larger clone, so it may be a read error. The V and J genes are TRBV11-2 and TRBJ2-2; D is possibly TRBD2 (7 bases). The CDR3 length is 16 residues. Germline V gene sequence: CDR1 SGHAT, CDR2 FQNNGV. CDR3 nucleotide sequence: TGTGCCAGCAGCCCAGTAGGGGGGGATCAATCCGGGGAGCCGTTTTTT. This translates into CASSPVGGDQSGEPFF. Full variable domain (rest looked up from reference TRBV11-2 and TRBJ2-2): EAGVAQSPRYKIIEKRQSVAFWCNPISGHATLYWYQQILGQGPKLLIQFQNNGVVDDSQLPKDRFSAERLKGVDSTLKIQPAKLEDSAVYLCASSPVGGDQSGEPFFGEGSRLTVL.

In the case of this clonotype: The germline gene is not matched at one end of the junction; a read error may be the cause. This chain joins TRBV7-7 and TRBJ2-1; 8 bases align to TRBD2. CDR1 and CDR2 from the germline V gene are SSHAT and FNYEAQ (reference sequence). CDR3 length: 15 residues. The DNA for the CDR3 is TGTGCTAGCAGCGATCAATCGGGAGGGCCTCATGAGCAGTTCTTC. Translation gives CASSDQSGGPHEQFF.

In the case of this clonotype: The junction does not match germline at one end; this may be a read error. The rearrangement uses TRBV19 and TRBJ1-2; 10 positions match TRBD1. Germline V gene sequence: CDR1 LNHDA, CDR2 SQIVND (reference sequence). The CDR3 covers 12 residues. CDR3 protein: CASSTRQGAGHF. The CDR3 coding sequence is TGTGCCAGTAGTACCCGACAGGGGGCCGGGCATTTC.

This clonotype appeared many times. V usage is TRBV5-1 and J usage is TRBJ2-7; either TRBD1 or TRBD2 may fit D (5 bases each). The CDR3 is made up of 14 amino acids. The V and J ends lost 4 bases and 3 bases respectively, with 14 bases between them. Germline CDR1 and CDR2: SGHRS and YFSETQ. The CDR3 sequence: CASSPAGTLYEQYF. CDR3 DNA: TGCGCCAGCAGCCCGGCCGGGACCCTCTACGAGCAGTACTTC.

V is TRBV7-6 and J is TRBJ2-6; TRBD1 might be the D (5 bases). The CDR3 sequence is 16 residues long. Trimming shortened V by 4 bases and J by 0 bases, and 10 bases separated the two germline ends. CDR1 SGHVS and CDR2 FNYEAQ come from the germline V gene. CDR3 DNA: TGTGCCAGCAGCTCCGGACAAACCTCTGGGGCCAACGTCCTGACTTTC. Residues: CASSSGQTSGANVLTF. Looking up the rest from reference TRBV7-6 and TRBJ2-6 gives the full variable domain: GAGVSQSPRYKVTKRGQDVALRCDPISGHVSLYWYRQALGQGPEFLTYFNYEAQQDKSGLPNDRFSAERPEGSISTLTIQRTEQRDSAMYRCASSSGQTSGANVLTFGAGSRLTVL.

The CDR3 DNA sequence: TGTGCCAGCAGTTTGTGGACAGGGACGGGCACTGAAGCTTTCTTT. Protein product: CASSLWTGTGTEAFF. The gene calls are TRBV28 and TRBJ1-1; 8 bases align to TRBD1. This CDR3 comprises 15 residues. Looked up from germline, CDR1 is MDHEN and CDR2 is SYDVKM. V trimming: 3 bases; J trimming: 4 bases; junction bases outside the gene matches: 7. Variable domain in full (rest from reference TRBV28 and TRBJ1-1): DVKVTQSSRYLVKRTGEKVFLECVQDMDHENMFWYRQDPGLGLRLIYFSYDVKMKEKGDIPEGYSVSREKKERFSLILESASTNQTSMYLCASSLWTGTGTEAFFGQGTRLTVV.

This chain uses TRBV24-1 with TRBJ2-5, with D tentatively TRBD1 or TRBD2 (6 bases each). The V gene lost 8 bases and the J gene lost 6 bases, with 15 bases spanning the gap. Germline CDR1 is KGHDR and CDR2 is SFDVKD. There are 13 residues in the CDR3. CDR3 residues: CATTARGAKTQYF. As DNA, the CDR3 is TGTGCCACCACCGCGAGGGGGGCAAAGACCCAGTACTTC.

This chain connects TRBV7-9 to TRBJ1-1; 8 bases map to TRBD1. Germline V CDR1 and CDR2: SEHNR, FQNEAQ (reference sequence). V was clipped by 2 bases and J by 1 base; unmatched bases: 3. CDR3 length equals 15 residues. CDR3 coding DNA: TGTGCCAGCAGCTTATGGACAGGGCCGAACACTGAAGCTTTCTTT. Translation gives CASSLWTGPNTEAFF.

The V gene is TRBV20-1, the J gene TRBJ1-1, with TRBD1 matching over 7 bases. V trimming: 2 bases; J trimming: 10 bases; junction bases outside the gene matches: 10. Germline V gene lookup returns CDR1 DFQATT and CDR2 SNEGSKA (reference sequence). The CDR3 has 13 amino acids. CDR3 bases: TGCAGTGCTAGAACGACAGGGATTGGTGGAGCTTTCTTT. This gives the protein CSARTTGIGGAFF.

This chain joins TRBV7-9 and TRBJ2-1; TRBD1 matches 7 bases. This CDR3 contains 14 residues. V lost 8 bases to trimming and J lost 8 bases; unmatched junction nucleotides: 12. Per the germline V gene, CDR1 is SEHNR and CDR2 is FQNEAQ (reference sequence). CDR3 region: CASEPGQIGDEQFF. The CDR3 bases are TGTGCCAGCGAACCGGGACAGATAGGGGATGAGCAGTTCTTC.

Details on this clonotype: A much bigger clone sits one base away, suggesting this may be a read error. The chain employs TRBV11-2 and TRBJ2-1, with a possible D match to TRBD2 (7 bases). Germline CDR1 reads SGHAT; CDR2 reads FQNNGV. This CDR3 is built from 15 residues. The CDR3 loop is CAGSPVGGALPEQFF. The CDR3 DNA reads as TGTGCCGGCAGCCCGGTGGGGGGGGCGCTACCTGAGCAGTTCTTC.

This clonotype was seen more than once but under ten times. The V call is TRBV10-3, the J call TRBJ2-5, with a possible D match to TRBD1 (6 bases). This CDR3 comprises 15 residues. V was clipped by 0 bases and J by 5 bases, with 13 bases between them. Germline loops: CDR1 ENHRY, CDR2 SYGVKD. The CDR3 nucleotides are TGTGCCATCAGTGAGTCTGGGACACGTACTGAGACCCAGTACTTC. Its translation is CAISESGTRTETQYF.